This note documents a single T cell receptor beta chain sequence. The sample is drawn from a study of blood T cell repertoires in COVID-19. As handled by the study authors: How many nucleated cells were present was estimated from reference gene primer amplification. Sequencing used immunoSEQ multiplex PCR; TCRdb keeps in-frame clones, though not all of them. V, J and clone size are those of that table, while D and trimming were read from the DNA. Of about 68,000 clones in the sample, 86% were seen once. Trimming cost V 7 bases and J 7 bases; bases outside gene matches: 13. Germline-derived CDR1 and CDR2 are MDHEN and SYDVKM. This CDR3 spans 16 amino acids.

The receptor was isolated from a man at least 80 years old with COVID-19, enrolled during active disease. Sequencing used peripheral blood. J is TRBJ2-2 and V is TRBV28; 9 bases align to TRBD1. CDR3 coding DNA: TGTGCCAGCATTTCCACCGGGACAGGGATACACGGGGAGCTGTTTTTT. It translates to CASISTGTGIHGELFF.